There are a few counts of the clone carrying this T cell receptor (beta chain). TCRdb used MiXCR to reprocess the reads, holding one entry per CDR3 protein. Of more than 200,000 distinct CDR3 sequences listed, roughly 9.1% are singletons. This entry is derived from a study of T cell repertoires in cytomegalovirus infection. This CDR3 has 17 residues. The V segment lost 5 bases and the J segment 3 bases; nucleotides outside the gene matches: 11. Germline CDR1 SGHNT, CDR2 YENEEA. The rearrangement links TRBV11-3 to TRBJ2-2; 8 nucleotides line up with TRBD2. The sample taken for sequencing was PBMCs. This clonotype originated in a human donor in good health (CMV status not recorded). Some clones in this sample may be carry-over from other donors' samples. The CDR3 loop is CASSPSRTSSYTGELFF. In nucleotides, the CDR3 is TGTGCCAGCAGCCCGTCGCGGACTAGCTCCTACACCGGGGAGCTGTTTTTT.